The T cell receptor beta chain under discussion was sequenced for a study of T cell responses to AZD1222 COVID-19 vaccine. Study-level points and caveats: Vaccine-related CD4 TCRs covered spike, predominating at 160-218 and 743-854. Nearly half of the spike-specific TCRs reportedly recognize variant regions that carry no mutations.

On this clone itself: The antigen is not known.

Measured with immunoSEQ multiplex PCR; TCRdb has only the in-frame clones, and not every one. The table includes roughly 85,000 clones, 88% detected once. The CDR3 extends over 14 amino acids. The germline V and J ends were trimmed by 5 bases and 3 bases, with 14 bases remaining between them. Germline V gene sequence: CDR1 SGHTA, CDR2 FQGNSA. The sample was peripheral blood, taken on day 0 of MenACWY control vaccination. This rearrangement joins TRBV7-2 to TRBJ2-7; no reliable D call. The receptor was derived from an adult in good health. The CDR3 loop is CASSPHRQSYEQYF. The CDR3 nucleotides are TGTGCCAGCAGCCCTCACCGACAAAGCTACGAGCAGTACTTC.